A selection of T cell receptor beta chains follows, all from one sample in a study of blood T cell repertoires in COVID-19. Generated by immunoSEQ multiplex PCR, the TCRdb table keeps only in-frame clones and is missing some. The sample consists of roughly 500,000 clones, roughly nine tenths of them appearing once. Sequencing was done on a sample of peripheral blood. All receptors derive from a man between 18 and 29 years old with COVID-19, enrolled during active disease. Both conserved end residues are part of each CDR3. A D gene is named only where the DNA matches it firmly. Part of the rows lack a size; the others show once, few, many or a class for expanded clones.

j_gene	abundance	v_gene	d_gene	CDR3nt	CDR3aa
TRBJ2-1	-	TRBV9	-	TGTGCCAGCAGCGTAGACGGGCGGGGCTCAGATGAGCAGTTCTTC	CASSVDGRGSDEQFF
TRBJ2-5	-	TRBV18	-	TGTGCCAGCTCACCACCGGAAGGGGGGGTGGAGACCCAGTACTTC	CASSPPEGGVETQYF
TRBJ2-2	-	TRBV18	TRBD1	TGTGCCAGCTCGCGGAATCCGGGACAGAGCACCGGGGAGCTGTTTTTT	CASSRNPGQSTGELFF
TRBJ2-7	-	TRBV12-5	TRBD2	TGTGCTAGTGGCCCTAGCGGGGCCTTTTACGAGCAGTACTTC	CASGPSGAFYEQYF
TRBJ2-1	-	TRBV5-1	TRBD2	TGCGCCAGCAGCTACACTAGCGGGAGGGCCCTCCAGTACAATGAGCAGTTCTTC	CASSYTSGRALQYNEQFF
TRBJ1-2	-	TRBV6-5	TRBD1	TGTGCCAGCAGCCCCCCAGGGGGCGCGATCTATGGCTACACCTTC	CASSPPGGAIYGYTF
TRBJ2-2	-	TRBV11-2	TRBD2	TGTGCCAGCAGCTCGGGTTTAGCGGGGAACACCGGGGAGCTGTTTTTT	CASSSGLAGNTGELFF
TRBJ1-1	-	TRBV6-5	-	TGTGCCGCACAAAACAGGGAGATGAACACTGAAGCTTTCTTT	CAAQNREMNTEAFF
TRBJ2-7	-	TRBV5-4	TRBD2	TGTGCCAGCAGCTTGATCGGGACTAGCCGGCACGAGCAGTACTTC	CASSLIGTSRHEQYF
TRBJ2-1	-	TRBV6-4	TRBD2	TGTGCCAGCAGTGAGTTTAACGGGGGGGCTCGCAATGAGCAGTTCTTC	CASSEFNGGARNEQFF
TRBJ2-5	-	TRBV7-2	TRBD1	TGTGCCAGCAGCCACCTGACAGGGACCGAGACCCAGTACTTC	CASSHLTGTETQYF
TRBJ2-1	once	TRBV2	TRBD2	TGTGCCAGCAGCCATAGCGGGAGGGCCTCTATCAGCTCCTACAATGAGCAGTTCTTC	CASSHSGRASISSYNEQFF
TRBJ2-5	-	TRBV5-1	-	TGCGCCAGCAGCCCCGGACAGACCCAGGAGACCCAGTACTTC	CASSPGQTQETQYF
TRBJ1-1	-	TRBV20-1	-	TGCAGTGCTCTCGGGAGACCTGAAGCTTTCTTT	CSALGRPEAFF
TRBJ2-7	-	TRBV2	-	TGTGCCAGCGCGAGGGACTCGCTGGGCTGGGAGCAGTACTTC	CASARDSLGWEQYF
TRBJ2-7	-	TRBV5-1	-	TGCGCCAGCAGCTTAACAGAATCCTACGAGCAGTACTTC	CASSLTESYEQYF
TRBJ2-7	-	TRBV27	-	TGTGCCAGCAGTCTCATAGCGGATTACCCCTACGAGCAGTACTTC	CASSLIADYPYEQYF
TRBJ1-1	-	TRBV10-1	-	TGCGCCAGCAGTGACCGGAGGAGCACTGAAGCTTTCTTT	CASSDRRSTEAFF
TRBJ2-2	-	TRBV7-2	TRBD2	TGTGCCAGCAGTCCCGGACTAGCGGGGGGGCCGAGAGGGGAGCTGTTTTTT	CASSPGLAGGPRGELFF
TRBJ2-1	-	TRBV7-9	-	TGTGCCAGCAGTGCTCAGGGGTGGTCCTACAATGAGCAGTTCTTC	CASSAQGWSYNEQFF
TRBJ2-2	once	TRBV14	-	TGTGCCAGCAGCCAAGGCCCACCGAGACTCACTAACACCGGGGAGCTGTTTTTT	CASSQGPPRLTNTGELFF
TRBJ1-4	-	TRBV7-8	-	TGTGCCAGCAGCTTTGGGGGGAGCGGGGTGACTGAAAAACTGTTTTTT	CASSFGGSGVTEKLFF